This TCR beta chain was profiled in a study of blood T cell repertoires in COVID-19. Study overall: Samples taken during acute and convalescent COVID-19 were collected in the United States, Italy and Spain. The analysed material was cDNA or gDNA that came from T cells, B-cell-depleted T cells, or PBMCs.

The germline V gene has CDR1 KGHSH and CDR2 LQKENI. V was clipped by 0 bases and J by 6 bases, with 7 bases between them. This CDR3 is 13 amino acids long. Under the authors' procedure: Nucleated cell number was recorded as an estimate derived from reference gene primer amplification. The method was immunoSEQ multiplex PCR; TCRdb's version includes in-frame clones alone and lacks a portion of them. V and J calls and clone size come straight from that table; D and trimming were deduced from the DNA. This sample yields about 74,000 clones, of which almost 90% are seen a single time; 1.9% belongs to the top ten.

The V call is TRBV18, the J call TRBJ2-3; D might be TRBD1 (5 bases). The source of this sequence is a woman of 80 years or more with active or convalescent COVID-19. Input material: peripheral blood. The CDR3 sequence: CASSPPYRDTQYF. For the CDR3, the DNA is TGTGCCAGCTCACCACCGTACAGGGATACGCAGTATTTT.